This T cell receptor (beta chain) was documented in a study of CD8 T cells in ankylosing spondylitis. TCRdb passed the 5' RACE reads through MiXCR, listing each CDR3 protein once. The sample yields approximately 100,000 distinct CDR3 sequences, more than 20% seen once. V lost 0 bases and J lost 11, with 16 bases in between. The CDR3 sequence is 15 residues long. The germline V gene has CDR1 KGHSH and CDR2 LQKENI. The chain carries TRBV18 and TRBJ1-4; maybe TRBD1 (5 bases). The sample consisted of synovial fluid, either unsorted or a sorted T cell fraction (not recorded which). This receptor was taken from a male donor with ankylosing spondylitis. Here the CDR3 reads CASSPPHAGPGKLFF. The CDR3 nucleotides read TGTGCCAGCTCACCACCGCATGCAGGGCCTGGGAAACTGTTTTTT.